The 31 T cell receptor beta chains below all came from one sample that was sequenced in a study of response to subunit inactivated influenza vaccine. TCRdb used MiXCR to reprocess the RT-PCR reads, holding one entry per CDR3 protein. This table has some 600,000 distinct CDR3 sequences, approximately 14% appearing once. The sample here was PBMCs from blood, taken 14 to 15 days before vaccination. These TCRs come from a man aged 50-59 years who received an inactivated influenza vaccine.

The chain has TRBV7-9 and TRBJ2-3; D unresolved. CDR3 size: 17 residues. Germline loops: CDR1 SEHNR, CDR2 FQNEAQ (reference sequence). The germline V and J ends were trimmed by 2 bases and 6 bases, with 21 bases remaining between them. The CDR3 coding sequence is TGTGCCAGCAGCTTAAGTGGTGCAGGACGGAGCCGGGATACGCAGTATTTT. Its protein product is CASSLSGAGRSRDTQYF.

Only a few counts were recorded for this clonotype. CDR3 sequence (DNA): TGTGCCAGCAGCCGGGACAGGGTTTCACCCCTCCACTTT. Its translation is CASSRDRVSPLHF. The V gene is TRBV28, the J gene TRBJ1-6, with 9 nucleotides matching TRBD1. The CDR3 loop spans 13 amino acids. Trimming took 6 bases from V and 9 from J; bases not matched to a gene: 3. CDR1 and CDR2 from the germline V gene are MDHEN and SYDVKM.

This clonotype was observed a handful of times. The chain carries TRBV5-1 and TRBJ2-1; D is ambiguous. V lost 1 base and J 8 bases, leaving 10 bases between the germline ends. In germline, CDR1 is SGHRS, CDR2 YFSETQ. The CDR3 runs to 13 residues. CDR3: CASSLWSGDEQFF. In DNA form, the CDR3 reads TGCGCCAGCAGCTTGTGGTCTGGGGATGAGCAGTTCTTC.

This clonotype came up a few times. This CDR3 is CASNRGSYGYTF. The CDR3 region has the DNA TGTGCCAGCAACAGGGGCTCCTATGGCTACACCTTC. The rearrangement uses TRBV11-2 and TRBJ1-2; the match to TRBD1 covers 7 bases. There are 12 residues in the CDR3. Germline CDR1 SGHAT, CDR2 FQNNGV. The J segment lost 4 bases and the V segment lost 7 bases, leaving 3 bases of the junction unmatched. The entire variable domain, with the rest obtained from reference TRBV11-2 and TRBJ1-2, is as follows: EAGVAQSPRYKIIEKRQSVAFWCNPISGHATLYWYQQILGQGPKLLIQFQNNGVVDDSQLPKDRFSAERLKGVDSTLKIQPAKLEDSAVYLCASNRGSYGYTFGSGTRLTVV.

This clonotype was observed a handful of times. CDR3 amino acids: CASSIGLTYGYTF. CDR3 DNA sequence: TGTGCCAGTTCCATCGGACTCACTTATGGCTACACCTTC. The chain is built from TRBV6-6 and TRBJ1-2; D unresolved. The CDR3 is 13 amino acids. The V and J ends lost 9 bases and 5 bases respectively, with 16 bases between them. The germline V gene encodes CDR1 MNHNY and CDR2 SVGAGI (reference sequence).

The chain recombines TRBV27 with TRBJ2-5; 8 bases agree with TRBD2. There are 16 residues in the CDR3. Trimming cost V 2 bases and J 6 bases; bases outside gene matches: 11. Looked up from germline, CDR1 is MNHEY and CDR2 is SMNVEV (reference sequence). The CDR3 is CASSLRRGAGEKTQYF. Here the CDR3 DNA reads TGTGCCAGCAGTTTAAGGCGCGGAGCGGGAGAAAAGACCCAGTACTTC.

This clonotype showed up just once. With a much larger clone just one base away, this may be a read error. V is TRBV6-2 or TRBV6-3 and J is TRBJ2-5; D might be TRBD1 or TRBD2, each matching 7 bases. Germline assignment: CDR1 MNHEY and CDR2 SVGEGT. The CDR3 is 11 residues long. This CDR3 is CTTGAREAQYF. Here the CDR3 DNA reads TGTACTACAGGGGCTCGGGAGGCCCAGTACTTC.

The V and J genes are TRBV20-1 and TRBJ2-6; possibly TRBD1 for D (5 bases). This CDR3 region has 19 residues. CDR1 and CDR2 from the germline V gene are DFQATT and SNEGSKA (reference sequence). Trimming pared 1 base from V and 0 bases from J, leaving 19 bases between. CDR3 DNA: TGCAGTGCTAGAGGGCCCGGCACAGGCTCGTTCTCTGGGGCCAACGTCCTGACTTTC. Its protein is CSARGPGTGSFSGANVLTF.

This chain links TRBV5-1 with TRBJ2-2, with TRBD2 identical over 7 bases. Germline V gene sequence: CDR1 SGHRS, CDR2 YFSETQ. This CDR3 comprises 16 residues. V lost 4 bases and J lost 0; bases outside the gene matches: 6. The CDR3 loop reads CASSATGLPNTGELFF. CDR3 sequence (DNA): TGCGCCAGCAGCGCTACGGGACTACCGAACACCGGGGAGCTGTTTTTT.

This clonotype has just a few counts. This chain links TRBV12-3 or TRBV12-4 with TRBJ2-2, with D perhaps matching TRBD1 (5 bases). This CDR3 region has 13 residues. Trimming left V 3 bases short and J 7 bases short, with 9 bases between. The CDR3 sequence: CASSFRAHGELFF. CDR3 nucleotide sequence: TGTGCCAGCAGTTTCAGGGCTCACGGGGAGCTGTTTTTT.

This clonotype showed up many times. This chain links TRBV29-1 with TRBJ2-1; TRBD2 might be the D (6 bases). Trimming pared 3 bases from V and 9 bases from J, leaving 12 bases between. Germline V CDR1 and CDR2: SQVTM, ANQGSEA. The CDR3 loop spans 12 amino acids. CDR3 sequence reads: CSVEADSGEQFF. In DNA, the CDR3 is TGCAGCGTTGAGGCTGATAGCGGTGAGCAGTTCTTC.

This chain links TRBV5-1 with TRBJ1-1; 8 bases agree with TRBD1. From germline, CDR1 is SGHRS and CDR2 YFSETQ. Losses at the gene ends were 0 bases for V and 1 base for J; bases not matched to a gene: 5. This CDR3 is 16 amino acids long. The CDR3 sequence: CASSLAPTGANTEAFF. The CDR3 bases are TGCGCCAGCAGCTTGGCTCCGACAGGGGCGAACACTGAAGCTTTCTTT.

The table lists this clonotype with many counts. CDR3 loop: CSAGGLVNEQYF. The CDR3 region has the DNA TGCAGCGCGGGGGGGTTGGTGAACGAGCAGTACTTC. The gene calls are TRBV29-1 and TRBJ2-7; TRBD2 matches at 8 bases. The V gene end was trimmed by 7 bases and the J gene end by 5 bases; junction bases not matched to a gene: 7. Germline assignment: CDR1 SQVTM and CDR2 ANQGSEA. The CDR3 is 12 amino acids.

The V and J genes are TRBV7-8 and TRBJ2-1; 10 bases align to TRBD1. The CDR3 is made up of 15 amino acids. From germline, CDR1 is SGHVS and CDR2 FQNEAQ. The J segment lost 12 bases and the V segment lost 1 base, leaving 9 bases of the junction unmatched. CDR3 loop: CASSLDSDRGPGQFF. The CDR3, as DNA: TGTGCCAGCAGCTTAGACTCCGACAGGGGGCCAGGGCAGTTCTTC. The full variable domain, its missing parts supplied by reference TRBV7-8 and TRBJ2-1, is GAGVSQSPRYKVAKRGQDVALRCDPISGHVSLFWYQQALGQGPEFLTYFQNEAQLDKSGLPSDRFFAERPEGSVSTLKIQRTQQEDSAVYLCASSLDSDRGPGQFFGPGTRLTVL.

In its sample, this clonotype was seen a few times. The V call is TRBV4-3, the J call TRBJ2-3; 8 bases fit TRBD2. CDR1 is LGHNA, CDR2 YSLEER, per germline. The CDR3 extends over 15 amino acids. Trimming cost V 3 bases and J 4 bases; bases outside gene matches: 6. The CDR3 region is CASSQGLDGPDTQYF. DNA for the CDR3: TGCGCCAGCAGCCAGGGACTAGACGGACCAGATACGCAGTATTTT.

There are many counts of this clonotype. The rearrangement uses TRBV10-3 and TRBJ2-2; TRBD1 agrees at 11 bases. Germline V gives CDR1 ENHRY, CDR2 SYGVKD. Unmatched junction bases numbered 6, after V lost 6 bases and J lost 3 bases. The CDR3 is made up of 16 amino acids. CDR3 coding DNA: TGTGCCATCAGGCAGGACAGGGGGCGCGACACCGGGGAGCTGTTTTTT. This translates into CAIRQDRGRDTGELFF.

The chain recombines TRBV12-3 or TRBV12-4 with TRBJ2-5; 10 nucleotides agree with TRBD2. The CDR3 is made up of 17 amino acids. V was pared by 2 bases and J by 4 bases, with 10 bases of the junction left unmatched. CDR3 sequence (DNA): TGTGCCAGCAGTTTAAGGAGTAGCGGGAGGCTGAGAGAGACCCAGTACTTC. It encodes CASSLRSSGRLRETQYF.

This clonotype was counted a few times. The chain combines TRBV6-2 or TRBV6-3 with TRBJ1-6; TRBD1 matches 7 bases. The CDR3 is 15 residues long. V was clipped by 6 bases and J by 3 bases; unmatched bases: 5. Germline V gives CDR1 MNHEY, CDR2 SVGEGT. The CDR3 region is CASRIRDSYNSPLHF. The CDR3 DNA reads TGTGCCAGCAGGATACGGGACAGCTATAATTCACCCCTCCACTTT.

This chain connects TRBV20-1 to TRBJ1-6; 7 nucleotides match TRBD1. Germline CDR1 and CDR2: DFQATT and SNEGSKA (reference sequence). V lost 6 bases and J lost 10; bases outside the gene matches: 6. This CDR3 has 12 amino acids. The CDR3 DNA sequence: TGCAGTGCCGGGACAGTAGAATCACCCCTCCACTTT. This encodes CSAGTVESPLHF.

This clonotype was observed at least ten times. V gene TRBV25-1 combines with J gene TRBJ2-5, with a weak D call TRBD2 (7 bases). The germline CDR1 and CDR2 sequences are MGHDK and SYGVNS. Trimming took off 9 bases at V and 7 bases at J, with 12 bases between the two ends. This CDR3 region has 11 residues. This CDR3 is CASSGEGTQYF. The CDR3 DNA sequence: TGTGCCAGTTCAGGGGAGGGGACCCAGTACTTC.

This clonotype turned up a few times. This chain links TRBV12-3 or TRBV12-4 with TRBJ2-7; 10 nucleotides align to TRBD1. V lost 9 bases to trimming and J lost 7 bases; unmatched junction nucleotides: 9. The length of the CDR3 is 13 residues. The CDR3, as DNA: TGTGCCAGTAGCCGACAGGGGGCGGGGGAGCAGTACTTC. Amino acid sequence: CASSRQGAGEQYF.

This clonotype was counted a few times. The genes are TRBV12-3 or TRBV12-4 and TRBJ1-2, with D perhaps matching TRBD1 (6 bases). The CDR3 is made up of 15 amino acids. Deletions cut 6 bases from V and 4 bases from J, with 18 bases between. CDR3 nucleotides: TGTGCCAGCAGCCCGATCCGGGACAAGCCCTATGGCTACACCTTC. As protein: CASSPIRDKPYGYTF.

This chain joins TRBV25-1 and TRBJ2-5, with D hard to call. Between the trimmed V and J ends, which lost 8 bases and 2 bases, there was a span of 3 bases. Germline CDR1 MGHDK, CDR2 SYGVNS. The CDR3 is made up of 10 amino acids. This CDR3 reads CASLQETQYF. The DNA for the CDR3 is TGTGCCAGCCTTCAAGAGACCCAGTACTTC.

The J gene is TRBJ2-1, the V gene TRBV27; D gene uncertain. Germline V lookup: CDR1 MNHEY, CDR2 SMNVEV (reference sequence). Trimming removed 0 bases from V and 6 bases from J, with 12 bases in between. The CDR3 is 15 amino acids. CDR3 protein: CASSLSYTTPNEQFF. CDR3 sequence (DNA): TGTGCCAGCAGTTTATCCTACACCACTCCCAATGAGCAGTTCTTC.

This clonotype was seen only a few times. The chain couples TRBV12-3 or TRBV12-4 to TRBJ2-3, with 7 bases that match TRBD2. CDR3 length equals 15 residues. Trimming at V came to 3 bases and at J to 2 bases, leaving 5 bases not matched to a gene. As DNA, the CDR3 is TGTGCCAGCAGTTTTCTCAGCGGGGTCACAGATACGCAGTATTTT. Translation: CASSFLSGVTDTQYF.

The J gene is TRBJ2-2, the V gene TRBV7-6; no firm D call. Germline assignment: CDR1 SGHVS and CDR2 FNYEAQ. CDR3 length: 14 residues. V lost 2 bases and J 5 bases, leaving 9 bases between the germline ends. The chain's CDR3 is CASSLHTDTGELFF. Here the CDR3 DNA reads TGTGCCAGCAGCTTACACACCGATACCGGGGAGCTGTTTTTT.

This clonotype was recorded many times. The CDR3 sequence is CASSDQGRETQYF. Here the CDR3 DNA reads TGTGCCAGCAGTGATCAGGGTAGGGAGACCCAGTACTTC. V is TRBV25-1 and J is TRBJ2-5; tentative D call: TRBD1 (5 bases). Trimming stripped 3 bases from V and 5 bases from J, with 10 bases between. CDR1 MGHDK and CDR2 SYGVNS come from the germline V gene. This CDR3 region has 13 residues. The whole variable domain, remainder taken from reference TRBV25-1 and TRBJ2-5, is EADIYQTPRYLVIGTGKKITLECSQTMGHDKMYWYQQDPGMELHLIHYSYGVNSTEKGDLSSESTVSRIRTEHFPLTLESARPSHTSQYLCASSDQGRETQYFGPGTRLLVL.

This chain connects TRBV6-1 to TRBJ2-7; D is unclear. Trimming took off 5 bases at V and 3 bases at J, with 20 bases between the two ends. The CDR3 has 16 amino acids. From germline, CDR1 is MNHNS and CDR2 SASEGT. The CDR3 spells CASSLAKVDGRYEQYF. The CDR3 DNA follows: TGTGCCAGCAGTCTGGCCAAAGTGGACGGTCGCTACGAGCAGTACTTC.

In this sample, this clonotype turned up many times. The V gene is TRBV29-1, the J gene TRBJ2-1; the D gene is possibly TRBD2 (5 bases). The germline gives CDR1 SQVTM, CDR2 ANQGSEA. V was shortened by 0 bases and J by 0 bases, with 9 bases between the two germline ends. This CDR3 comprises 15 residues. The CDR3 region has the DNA TGCAGCGTTGAAGATCCTGGGAGCTCCTACAATGAGCAGTTCTTC. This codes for CSVEDPGSSYNEQFF.

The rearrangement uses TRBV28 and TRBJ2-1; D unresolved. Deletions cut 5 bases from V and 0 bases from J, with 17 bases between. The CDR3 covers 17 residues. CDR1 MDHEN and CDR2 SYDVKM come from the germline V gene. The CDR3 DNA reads TGTGCCAGCAGTCTACAGCTTGGACGGAGCTCCTACAATGAGCAGTTCTTC. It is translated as CASSLQLGRSSYNEQFF.

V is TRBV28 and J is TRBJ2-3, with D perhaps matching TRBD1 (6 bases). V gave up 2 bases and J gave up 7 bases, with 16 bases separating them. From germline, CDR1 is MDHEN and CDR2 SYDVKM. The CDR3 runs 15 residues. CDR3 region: CASSLGAGERYTQYF. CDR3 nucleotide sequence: TGTGCCAGCAGTTTAGGAGCAGGGGAACGATATACGCAGTATTTT.